The 15 T cell receptor beta chains reported below all come from one sample, sequenced in a study of T cell changes during pregnancy in multiple sclerosis (dated by TCRdb to 2018 to 2020). The method was the immunoSEQ multiplex PCR assay. TCRdb retrieved this table from immuneACCESS and kept in-frame rearrangements only. Not all clones are present; in checked studies, unresolved V genes account for under half, and no reason is known for the remainder. The sample contains 40,000 to 45,000 clones, approximately 92% of them found a single time. About 1.5% of the sample comes from the top ten. Sequenced sample: peripheral blood. These receptors were obtained from a female donor with multiple sclerosis, enrolled in a pregnancy study.

The chain combines TRBV6-5 with TRBJ2-7; D may be TRBD2 (5 bases). Germline values: CDR1 MNHEY, CDR2 SVGAGI. With 0 bases removed from V and 2 bases from J, the gap between germline ends came to 11 bases. The CDR3 totals 15 residues. In DNA form, the CDR3 reads TGTGCCAGCAGTTACTCGATAGGAGGAACCTACGAGCAGTACTTC. Protein: CASSYSIGGTYEQYF.

The chain links TRBV5-5 to TRBJ2-1; D may be TRBD2 (5 bases). CDR1 is SGHKS and CDR2 is YYEKEE in the germline V gene (reference sequence). The CDR3 sequence is 12 residues long. V lost 1 base and J 7 bases, leaving 6 bases between the germline ends. The CDR3 coding sequence is TGTGCCAGCAGCTTGACGGGGAATGAGCAGTTCTTC. This sequence encodes CASSLTGNEQFF. The whole variable domain, remainder taken from reference TRBV5-5 and TRBJ2-1, is DAGVTQSPTHLIKTRGQQVTLRCSPISGHKSVSWYQQVLGQGPQFIFQYYEKEERGRGNFPDRFSARQFPNYSSELNVNALLLGDSALYLCASSLTGNEQFFGPGTRLTVL.

This clone was found once. The rearrangement joins TRBV7-2 to TRBJ2-7, with unresolved D. This CDR3 comprises 13 residues. V lost 0 bases and J 3 bases, leaving 6 bases between the germline ends. CDR1 is SGHTA, CDR2 FQGNSA, per germline. CDR3 loop: CASSLAWGYEQYF. The DNA for the CDR3 is TGTGCCAGCAGCTTAGCTTGGGGCTACGAGCAGTACTTC.

The gene calls are TRBV5-1 and TRBJ2-3, with TRBD2 identical over 9 bases. This CDR3 is built from 15 residues. CDR1 SGHRS and CDR2 YFSETQ come from the germline V gene. Trimming took 4 bases from V and 6 from J; bases not matched to a gene: 9. The CDR3 spells CASSPAAGGPDTQYF. CDR3 coding DNA: TGCGCCAGCAGCCCGGCGGCGGGAGGGCCGGATACGCAGTATTTT.

This clone has just one count. The rearrangement links TRBV30 to TRBJ1-6; D remains ambiguous. The germline gives CDR1 GTSNPN, CDR2 SVGIG (reference sequence). The ends were cut back, 7 bases at V and 4 bases at J, with 11 bases in the middle. The CDR3 has 13 residues. As DNA, the CDR3 is TGTGCCTCGAGCGAAGGTTATAATTCACCCCTCCACTTT. Translated, it gives CASSEGYNSPLHF.

This CDR3 is CASKEDSTEAFF. The CDR3 coding sequence is TGTGCCAGTAAAGAGGACAGCACTGAAGCTTTCTTT. The chain joins TRBV19 to TRBJ1-1, with D perhaps TRBD1 (6 bases). V shed 7 bases and J shed 4 bases, with 10 bases lying between them. The CDR3 totals 12 residues. Per germline, CDR1 LNHDA and CDR2 SQIVND (reference sequence).

This clone was detected only once. The chain combines TRBV19 with TRBJ1-5, with D perhaps TRBD1 (6 bases). V gave up 5 bases and J gave up 4 bases, with 21 bases separating them. CDR1 is LNHDA, CDR2 SQIVND, per germline (reference sequence). The CDR3 contains 17 residues. This chain's CDR3 is CASSRLGAGARNQPQHF. In DNA, the CDR3 is TGTGCCAGTAGTCGCCTGGGGGCGGGGGCCCGAAATCAGCCCCAGCATTTT.

This clone was seen only a few times. The rearrangement uses TRBV7-3 and TRBJ2-1; TRBD2 matches at 10 bases. Germline CDR1 reads SGHTA; CDR2 reads FQGTGA. Germline trimming cut 5 bases from V and 8 bases from J; bases unmatched to any gene: 9. The CDR3 has 15 residues. CDR3: CASSPLAGGSYEQFF. CDR3 DNA: TGTGCCAGCAGCCCCTTAGCGGGAGGTAGCTATGAGCAGTTCTTC. Based on the CDR3 plus reference TRBV7-3 and TRBJ2-1, the full variable domain is GAGVSQTPSNKVTEKGKYVELRCDPISGHTALYWYRQSLGQGPEFLIYFQGTGAADDSGLPNDRFFAVRPEGSVSTLKIQRTERGDSAVYLCASSPLAGGSYEQFFGPGTRLTVL.

CDR3 nucleotide sequence: TGTGCCAGCAGTTCCCCCTTGGACAGGGTCTCCTACGAGCAGTACTTC. The encoded protein is CASSSPLDRVSYEQYF. The chain couples TRBV28 to TRBJ2-7; 8 bases are shared with TRBD1. Trimming removed 4 bases from V and 0 bases from J; junction bases left unmatched: 8. This CDR3 spans 16 amino acids. Germline loops: CDR1 MDHEN, CDR2 SYDVKM.

The chain uses TRBV28 and TRBJ2-7; tentative D call: TRBD2 (5 bases). Germline V gene lookup returns CDR1 MDHEN and CDR2 SYDVKM. The ends were cut back, 5 bases at V and 7 bases at J, with 21 bases in the middle. This CDR3 is 15 amino acids long. In nucleotides, the CDR3 is TGTGCCAGCAGTCCCACAGCCCCCCGCGGGCAAGAGCAGTACTTC. This encodes CASSPTAPRGQEQYF.

V gene TRBV30 combines with J gene TRBJ1-2, with D maybe TRBD1 (5 bases). CDR1 and CDR2 (germline): GTSNPN, SVGIG (reference sequence). The CDR3 has 14 residues. V was trimmed by 2 bases and J by 1 base, leaving 11 bases between them. The CDR3 bases are TGTGCCTGGAGTTCCGGGACGGTTAACTATGGCTACACCTTC. Its protein is CAWSSGTVNYGYTF.

The chain carries TRBV4-3 and TRBJ2-7; D is uncertain. The V end was cut by 1 base, the J end by 2 bases, with 12 bases between. CDR3 size: 15 residues. Per germline, CDR1 LGHNA and CDR2 YSLEER. DNA of the CDR3: TGCGCCAGCAGCCAAGGGGCAGGTGGTACCTACGAGCAGTACTTC. Translation: CASSQGAGGTYEQYF.

The V gene is TRBV19, the J gene TRBJ2-5, with 8 bases fitting TRBD1. The V and J ends lost 5 bases and 5 bases, in that order; junction bases with no gene match: 7. The CDR3 extends over 14 amino acids. CDR1 and CDR2 from the germline V gene are LNHDA and SQIVND (reference sequence). The CDR3, as DNA: TGTGCCAGTAGTGCGACAGGGGTTCCTGAGACCCAGTACTTC. Amino acid sequence: CASSATGVPETQYF.

J is TRBJ2-6 and V is TRBV5-5; D may correspond to TRBD1 or TRBD2 (6 bases each). V dropped 2 bases and J dropped 0 bases, with 15 bases sitting between them. Germline values: CDR1 SGHKS, CDR2 YYEKEE (reference sequence). This CDR3 has 18 amino acids. Here the CDR3 DNA reads TGTGCCAGCAGCTTTCCAACTTGGGGGGCCTCTGGGGCCAACGTCCTGACTTTC. It specifies CASSFPTWGASGANVLTF. Based on the CDR3 plus reference TRBV5-5 and TRBJ2-6, the full variable domain is DAGVTQSPTHLIKTRGQQVTLRCSPISGHKSVSWYQQVLGQGPQFIFQYYEKEERGRGNFPDRFSARQFPNYSSELNVNALLLGDSALYLCASSFPTWGASGANVLTFGAGSRLTVL.

The chain has TRBV11-2 and TRBJ2-7, with 9 bases lining up with TRBD2. V gave up 6 bases and J gave up 4 bases; unmatched junction bases: 10. Germline CDR1 is SGHAT and CDR2 is FQNNGV. The CDR3 totals 15 residues. This chain's CDR3 is CASSFSRRGGYEQYF. The CDR3 nucleotides read TGTGCCAGCAGTTTCAGCCGGCGGGGGGGATACGAGCAGTACTTC.